One and the same sample provided the 18 T cell receptor beta chains below, sequenced in a study of blood T cell repertoires in COVID-19. Repertoires were generated with immunoSEQ multiplex PCR, while TCRdb's copy carries only in-frame clones and drops some. Of fewer than 120,000 clones in the sample, about 88% were seen once. Sequenced input: peripheral blood. The receptors shown here come from a woman in her forties or fifties with acute or convalescent COVID-19.

This clone has only one observation. V is TRBV6-1 and J is TRBJ2-5; D remains unclear. Germline V gene lookup returns CDR1 MNHNS and CDR2 SASEGT. V was pared by 3 bases and J by 0 bases, with 8 bases between. This CDR3 has 14 residues. This chain's CDR3 is CASSDRLYQETQYF. As DNA, the CDR3 is TGTGCCAGCAGTGATCGGTTGTACCAAGAGACCCAGTACTTC.

The chain uses TRBV18 and TRBJ1-6; perhaps TRBD1 as D (5 bases). Germline V gene lookup returns CDR1 KGHSH and CDR2 LQKENI. There are 16 residues in the CDR3. Trimming left V 3 bases short and J 7 bases short, with 16 bases between. CDR3 nucleotides: TGTGCCAGCTCACCCTCCATGGGGCGTGGGAATTCACCCCTCCACTTT. Protein product: CASSPSMGRGNSPLHF. Looking up the rest from reference TRBV18 and TRBJ1-6 gives the full variable domain: NAGVMQNPRHLVRRRGQEARLRCSPMKGHSHVYWYRQLPEEGLKFMVYLQKENIIDESGMPKERFSAEFPKEGPSILRIQQVVRGDSAAYFCASSPSMGRGNSPLHFGNGTRLTVT.

V is TRBV28 and J is TRBJ2-1, with 9 bases that match TRBD1. Germline CDR1 and CDR2: MDHEN and SYDVKM. J gave up 4 bases and V 3 bases, and 7 bases lay outside the gene matches. The CDR3 extends over 16 amino acids. The CDR3 is CASSLGPGTGYNEQFF. The CDR3 DNA reads as TGTGCCAGCAGTTTGGGTCCCGGGACAGGGTACAATGAGCAGTTCTTC.

This chain links TRBV6-6 with TRBJ2-1; no firm D call. The V gene lost 2 bases and the J gene lost 9 bases, with 11 bases spanning the gap. The CDR3 covers 13 residues. Looked up from germline, CDR1 is MNHNY and CDR2 is SVGAGI (reference sequence). CDR3 in DNA: TGTGCCAGCAGTTACGACTTCGGAAGTGAGCAGTTCTTC. Protein: CASSYDFGSEQFF.

CDR3 in amino acids: CSVGESGNNEQFF. The CDR3 bases are TGCAGCGTTGGTGAAAGCGGGAACAATGAGCAGTTCTTC. The chain links TRBV29-1 to TRBJ2-1; 7 nucleotides align to TRBD2. V gave up 4 bases and J gave up 5 bases; unmatched junction bases: 5. Germline values: CDR1 SQVTM, CDR2 ANQGSEA. The CDR3 runs 13 residues.

This chain joins TRBV23-1 and TRBJ2-7; 8 nucleotides line up with TRBD1. TRBV23-1 is filed as an ORF, its function uncertain. The V and J ends lost 4 bases and 6 bases, in that order; junction bases with no gene match: 14. This CDR3 is 16 amino acids long. CDR3 region: CASSRATGTGRLEQYF. DNA of the CDR3: TGCGCCAGCAGTCGCGCAACCGGGACAGGCCGCCTCGAGCAGTACTTC.

This clone was detected only once. The V call is TRBV6-1, the J call TRBJ2-1; 12 positions match TRBD2. With V trimmed by 4 bases and J by 6 bases, 7 bases remained unmatched. Germline loops: CDR1 MNHNS, CDR2 SASEGT. The CDR3 length is 16 residues. In DNA, the CDR3 is TGTGCCAGCAGTGCCCAACTAGCGGGAGGTTCCAATGAGCAGTTCTTC. Its protein is CASSAQLAGGSNEQFF.

The chain is built from TRBV18 and TRBJ2-5; D possibly corresponds to TRBD1 (6 bases). V was clipped by 3 bases and J by 5 bases, with 13 bases between them. This CDR3 region has 14 residues. CDR1 is KGHSH and CDR2 is LQKENI in the germline V gene. The CDR3 DNA reads as TGTGCCAGCTCACCGGGGATTGGGGGCGAGACCCAGTACTTC. Its translation is CASSPGIGGETQYF.

The chain recombines TRBV9 with TRBJ2-2; D perhaps matches TRBD1 (6 bases). This CDR3 is 14 amino acids long. V lost 4 bases and J 5 bases, leaving 12 bases between the germline ends. Germline assignment: CDR1 SGDLS and CDR2 YYNGEE. The chain's CDR3 is CASSQWGRTGELFF. The CDR3 DNA follows: TGTGCCAGCAGCCAGTGGGGGCGGACCGGGGAGCTGTTTTTT.

The gene calls are TRBV4-2 and TRBJ2-1; 8 bases are a match to TRBD2. Germline trimming cut 1 base from V and 7 bases from J; bases unmatched to any gene: 12. Germline-derived CDR1 and CDR2 are LGHNA and YNFKEQ. This CDR3 is built from 17 residues. CDR3 region: CASSQATAAGEGNEQFF. CDR3 DNA: TGTGCCAGCAGCCAAGCAACGGCAGCGGGAGAGGGAAATGAGCAGTTCTTC.

This clone was recorded once. The chain employs TRBV5-5 and TRBJ1-6; D is unclear. This CDR3 spans 18 amino acids. Germline V gene data show CDR1 as SGHKS and CDR2 as YYEKEE (reference sequence). The ends were cut back, 3 bases at V and 0 bases at J, with 16 bases in the middle. The CDR3 region has the DNA TGTGCCAGCAGCTGGATGAATCCTGGAGACTCCTATAATTCACCCCTCCACTTT. Amino acids: CASSWMNPGDSYNSPLHF.

V gene TRBV5-4 combines with J gene TRBJ2-5; a possible D gene is TRBD2 (5 bases). Germline values: CDR1 SGHNT, CDR2 YYREEE (reference sequence). Trimming pared 0 bases from V and 6 bases from J, leaving 9 bases between. This CDR3 comprises 13 residues. This chain's CDR3 is CASSLGRVQTQYF. DNA for the CDR3: TGTGCCAGCAGCTTGGGGCGGGTACAGACCCAGTACTTC.

This chain connects TRBV12-3 or TRBV12-4 to TRBJ2-7, with a tentative D call TRBD2 (6 bases). Trimming pared 7 bases from V and 0 bases from J, leaving 10 bases between. CDR3 size: 13 residues. The CDR3 here is CASTLRGSYEQYF. DNA for the CDR3: TGTGCCAGCACTCTGCGGGGCTCCTACGAGCAGTACTTC.

The chain links TRBV19 to TRBJ2-1, with 13 bases that match TRBD2. V gave up 1 base and J gave up 7 bases; unmatched junction bases: 7. Per the germline V gene, CDR1 is LNHDA and CDR2 is SQIVND (reference sequence). This CDR3 region has 17 residues. The CDR3 DNA sequence: TGTGCCAGTAGTATAGCCTCCGGGACTAGCGGGATTAATGAGCAGTTCTTC. This encodes CASSIASGTSGINEQFF.

This clone was seen only a few times. V is TRBV27 and J is TRBJ1-5; D uncertain. The CDR3 spans 17 residues. CDR1 is MNHEY and CDR2 is SMNVEV in the germline V gene (reference sequence). Trimming took 5 bases from V and 0 from J, leaving 17 bases between them. The CDR3 loop is CASSPTRRGYSNQPQHF. CDR3 DNA sequence: TGTGCCAGCAGTCCCACCCGGCGGGGATATAGCAATCAGCCCCAGCATTTT.

The J gene is TRBJ2-1, the V gene TRBV4-1; D perhaps matches TRBD1 (5 bases). The CDR3 has 16 amino acids. The V end lost 0 bases, the J end lost 1 base, and 10 bases lay between the germline ends. From germline, CDR1 is MGHRA and CDR2 YSYEKL. The CDR3 region is CASSQESGHSYNEQFF. DNA of the CDR3: TGCGCCAGCAGCCAAGAATCAGGACATTCCTACAATGAGCAGTTCTTC.

The chain has TRBV24-1 and TRBJ2-1; tentative D call: TRBD2 (6 bases). Trimming pared 4 bases from V and 7 bases from J, leaving 19 bases between. Per the germline V gene, CDR1 is KGHDR and CDR2 is SFDVKD. The CDR3 has 16 amino acids. The CDR3 is CATSDPVLAGTNEQFF. Written as DNA, the CDR3 is TGTGCCACCAGTGACCCCGTTTTGGCGGGGACTAATGAGCAGTTCTTC.

This clone has only a few counts. V gene TRBV3-1 (or the pseudogene TRBV3-2) combines with J gene TRBJ2-2; 7 bases are shared with TRBD2. The CDR3 spans 16 residues. Losses at the gene ends were 2 bases for V and 4 bases for J; bases not matched to a gene: 7. Germline V gene sequence: CDR1 LGHDT, CDR2 YNNKEL (reference sequence). This chain's CDR3 is CASSQPPGRVTGELFF. CDR3 coding DNA: TGTGCCAGCAGCCAACCCCCAGGGAGGGTCACCGGGGAGCTGTTTTTT.